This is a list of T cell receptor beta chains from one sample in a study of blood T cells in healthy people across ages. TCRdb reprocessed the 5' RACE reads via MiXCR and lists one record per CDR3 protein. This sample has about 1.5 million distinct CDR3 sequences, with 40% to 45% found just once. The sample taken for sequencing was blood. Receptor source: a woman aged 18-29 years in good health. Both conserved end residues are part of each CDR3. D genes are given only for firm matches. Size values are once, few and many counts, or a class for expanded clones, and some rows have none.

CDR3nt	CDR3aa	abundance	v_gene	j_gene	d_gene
TGCAGTGCTAGAGTATCCGGGGTGACGTCCCAGTACTTC	CSARVSGVTSQYF	few	TRBV20-1	TRBJ2-5	-
TGTGCCAGCAGTTTCCCAATAACGGGACAGAACTACGAGCAGTACTTC	CASSFPITGQNYEQYF	-	TRBV28	TRBJ2-7	TRBD1
TGCAGTGCTAGAGATGGGCAGGAGATCAATCAGCCCCAGCATTTT	CSARDGQEINQPQHF	few	TRBV20-1	TRBJ1-5	-
TGTGCCAGCACCCGGTCCCGAAACGCTGAAGCTTTCTTT	CASTRSRNAEAFF	-	TRBV7-2	TRBJ1-1	-
TGTGCCAGTCGCGCGTACAATGAGCAGTTCTTC	CASRAYNEQFF	-	TRBV6-2/TRBV6-3	TRBJ2-1	-
TGTGCCAGCAGCCAAGATTCAGGGATACACAATGAGCAGTTCTTC	CASSQDSGIHNEQFF	-	TRBV3-1	TRBJ2-1	-
TGTGCCAGCAGTTTACTTCTCGGAACCTACGAGCAGTACTTC	CASSLLLGTYEQYF	-	TRBV12-3/TRBV12-4	TRBJ2-7	-
TGCAGTGCTAGACCAGGGTCCCTCACTGAAGCTTTCTTT	CSARPGSLTEAFF	-	TRBV20-1	TRBJ1-1	-
TGCAGTGCTAGACAGGGGACATGGGGTGGCTACACCTTC	CSARQGTWGGYTF	-	TRBV20-1	TRBJ1-2	-
TGTGCCAGCTCACCCCCGCTCGACGGCAACTATGGCTACACCTTC	CASSPPLDGNYGYTF	-	TRBV18	TRBJ1-2	-
TGTGCCAGCAGTTTCGACGGCCGATATAATTCACCCCTCCACTTT	CASSFDGRYNSPLHF	few	TRBV27	TRBJ1-6	-
TGCAGTGCTCTTACAGGTAGACCGGGTAACTATGGCTACACCTTC	CSALTGRPGNYGYTF	-	TRBV20-1	TRBJ1-2	-
TGTGCCAGCAGTTTATCGCTCCGGGAGACCCAGTACTTC	CASSLSLRETQYF	few	TRBV27	TRBJ2-5	-